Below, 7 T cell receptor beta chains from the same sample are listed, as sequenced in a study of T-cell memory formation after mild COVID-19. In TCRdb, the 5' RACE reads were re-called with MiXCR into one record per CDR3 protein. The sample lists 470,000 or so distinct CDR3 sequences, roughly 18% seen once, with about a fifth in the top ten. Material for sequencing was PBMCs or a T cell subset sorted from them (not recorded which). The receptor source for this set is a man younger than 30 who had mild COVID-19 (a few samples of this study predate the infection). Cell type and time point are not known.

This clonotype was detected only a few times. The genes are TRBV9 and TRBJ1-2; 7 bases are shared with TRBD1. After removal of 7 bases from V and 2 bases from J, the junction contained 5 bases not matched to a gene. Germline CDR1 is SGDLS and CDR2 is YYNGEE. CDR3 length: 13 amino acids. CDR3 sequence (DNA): TGTGCCAGCTACGGGACAGCCAACTATGGCTACACCTTC. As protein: CASYGTANYGYTF.

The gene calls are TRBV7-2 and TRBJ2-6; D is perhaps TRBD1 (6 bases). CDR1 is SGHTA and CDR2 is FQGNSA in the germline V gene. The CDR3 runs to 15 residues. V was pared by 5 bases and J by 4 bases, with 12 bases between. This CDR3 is CASSQQGLGANVLTF. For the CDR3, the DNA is TGTGCCAGCAGCCAACAGGGCTTGGGGGCCAACGTCCTGACTTTC.

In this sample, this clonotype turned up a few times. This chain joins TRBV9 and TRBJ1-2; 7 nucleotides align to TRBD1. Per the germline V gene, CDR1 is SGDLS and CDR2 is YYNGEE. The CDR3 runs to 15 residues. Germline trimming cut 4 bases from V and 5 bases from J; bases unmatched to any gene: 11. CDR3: CASSPGIGTAYGYTF. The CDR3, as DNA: TGTGCCAGCAGCCCAGGCATTGGGACAGCTTATGGCTACACCTTC.

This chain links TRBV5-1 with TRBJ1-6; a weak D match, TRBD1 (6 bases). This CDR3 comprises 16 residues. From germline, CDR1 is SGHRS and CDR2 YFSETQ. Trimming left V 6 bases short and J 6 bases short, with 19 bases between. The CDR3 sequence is CASTPRGVSGNSPLHF. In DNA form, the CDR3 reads TGCGCCAGCACCCCGAGGGGGGTTAGCGGTAATTCACCCCTCCACTTT. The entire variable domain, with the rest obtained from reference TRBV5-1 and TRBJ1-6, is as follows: KAGVTQTPRYLIKTRGQQVTLSCSPISGHRSVSWYQQTPGQGLQFLFEYFSETQRNKGNFPGRFSGRQFSNSRSEMNVSTLELGDSALYLCASTPRGVSGNSPLHFGNGTRLTVT.

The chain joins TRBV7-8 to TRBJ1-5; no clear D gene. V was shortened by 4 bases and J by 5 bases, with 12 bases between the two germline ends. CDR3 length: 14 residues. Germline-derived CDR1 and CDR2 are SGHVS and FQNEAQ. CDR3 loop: CASSYHRSDQPQHF. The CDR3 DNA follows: TGTGCCAGCAGCTATCATCGGTCGGATCAGCCCCAGCATTTT.

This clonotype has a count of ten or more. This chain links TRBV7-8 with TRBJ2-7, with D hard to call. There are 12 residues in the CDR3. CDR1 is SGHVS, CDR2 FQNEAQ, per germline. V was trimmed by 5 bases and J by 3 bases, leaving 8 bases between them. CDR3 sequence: CASSPERYEQYF. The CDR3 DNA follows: TGTGCCAGCAGCCCGGAGCGCTACGAGCAGTACTTC.

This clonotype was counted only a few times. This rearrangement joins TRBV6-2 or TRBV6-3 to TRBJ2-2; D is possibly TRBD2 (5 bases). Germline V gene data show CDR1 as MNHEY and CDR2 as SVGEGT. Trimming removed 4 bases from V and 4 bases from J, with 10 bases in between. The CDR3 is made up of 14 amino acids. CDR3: CASSSEGITGELFF. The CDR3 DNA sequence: TGTGCCAGCAGTTCTGAGGGAATCACCGGGGAGCTGTTTTTT.